The next 30 T cell receptor beta chains were all read from a single sample in a study of T cells in Graves' hyperthyroidism and ophthalmopathy. Amplification yielded TCR beta CDR3 regions, with RNA transcripts as the source. Researchers ran a first-round RT-PCR on the TCR CDR3 using the HTBI primer set. TCRdb processed the multiplex PCR reads anew with MiXCR; each CDR3 protein has one entry. The repertoire has a few hundred thousand distinct CDR3 sequences, approximately 14% of them found once; the top ten carry more than 4.5%. Sequencing was carried out using blood. The receptors come from a woman aged 30 to 39 with Graves' hyperthyroidism that later progressed to Graves' ophthalmopathy.

This clonotype was recorded at least ten times. This sequence joins TRBV20-1 and TRBJ2-4; TRBD2 matches 10 bases. CDR3 length: 14 residues. Germline V CDR1 and CDR2: DFQATT, SNEGSKA (reference sequence). V trimming: 6 bases; J trimming: 8 bases; junction bases outside the gene matches: 10. In DNA form, the CDR3 reads TGCAGTGCGCACCCCGGACTAGCGGCTGACATTCAGTACTTC. Amino acids: CSAHPGLAADIQYF.

In its sample, this clonotype was seen many times. The CDR3 sequence: CASSRDGSSYEQYF. As DNA, the CDR3 is TGTGCCAGCAGTAGGGACGGCAGCTCCTACGAGCAGTACTTC. The chain joins TRBV2 to TRBJ2-7; D could derive from TRBD1 or TRBD2 (5 bases each). The CDR3 has 14 residues. Trimming took 5 bases from V and 0 from J, leaving 11 bases between them. The germline V gene has CDR1 SNHLY and CDR2 FYNNEI. Combining the CDR3 with reference TRBV2 and TRBJ2-7 gives the whole variable domain EPEVTQTPSHQVTQMGQEVILRCVPISNHLYFYWYRQILGQKVEFLVSFYNNEISEKSEIFDDQFSVERPDGSNFTLKIRSTKLEDSAMYFCASSRDGSSYEQYFGPGTRLTVT.

Many counts were recorded for this clonotype. The chain has TRBV2 and TRBJ2-5, with TRBD2 matching 7 bases. CDR1 and CDR2 (germline): SNHLY, FYNNEI. The V segment lost 9 bases and the J segment 2 bases; nucleotides outside the gene matches: 3. CDR3 size: 12 residues. The CDR3 region is CARASGQETQYF. The CDR3 DNA reads as TGTGCCAGGGCTAGCGGTCAAGAGACCCAGTACTTC. The variable domain in full, completed from reference TRBV2 and TRBJ2-5, reads EPEVTQTPSHQVTQMGQEVILRCVPISNHLYFYWYRQILGQKVEFLVSFYNNEISEKSEIFDDQFSVERPDGSNFTLKIRSTKLEDSAMYFCARASGQETQYFGPGTRLLVL.

This clonotype has more than one count but fewer than ten. A much larger clone differs from this one at a single base, so this may be a read error. The CDR3 does not end in the conserved phenylalanine or tryptophan, so this is likely a read error. The rearrangement links TRBV30 to TRBJ1-1; D gene uncertain. The germline V gene encodes CDR1 GTSNPN and CDR2 SVGIG (reference sequence). The CDR3 has 14 amino acids. V shed 2 bases and J shed 0 bases, with 10 bases lying between them. This CDR3 reads CAWSSRGLNTEAFL. CDR3 in DNA: TGTGCCTGGAGTTCGCGGGGTCTGAACACTGAAGCTTTCCTT.

The table lists this clonotype with many counts. The V gene is TRBV28, the J gene TRBJ1-2; 7 positions agree with TRBD1. Germline assignment: CDR1 MDHEN and CDR2 SYDVKM. The CDR3 spans 15 residues. Unmatched junction bases numbered 10, after V lost 5 bases and J lost 4 bases. The CDR3 reads CASSPTPTGSYGYTF. The CDR3, as DNA: TGTGCCAGCAGTCCTACCCCGACAGGGTCCTATGGCTACACCTTC.

There are many counts of this clonotype. The chain links TRBV19 to TRBJ2-7; TRBD2 aligns across 7 bases. This CDR3 contains 18 residues. J gave up 0 bases and V 3 bases, and 14 bases lay outside the gene matches. CDR1 is LNHDA and CDR2 is SQIVND in the germline V gene (reference sequence). The CDR3 here is CASSIVASGLQTSYEQYF. The CDR3 coding sequence is TGTGCCAGTAGTATTGTCGCTAGCGGACTTCAGACCTCCTACGAGCAGTACTTC.

This clonotype appeared many times. The chain links TRBV18 to TRBJ1-6; 7 positions agree with TRBD1. The CDR3 length is 15 residues. Germline loops: CDR1 KGHSH, CDR2 LQKENI. The trim removed 3 bases at V and 7 bases at J, leaving 6 bases unmatched. The CDR3 nucleotides are TGTGCCAGCTCACCCGGGACAGCCCTGAATTCACCCCTCCACTTT. It codes for CASSPGTALNSPLHF.

This clonotype was found a few times. V and J are TRBV19 and TRBJ1-2; unclear D gene. Trimming shortened V by 5 bases and J by 4 bases, and 11 bases separated the two germline ends. The germline CDR1 and CDR2 sequences are LNHDA and SQIVND (reference sequence). The length of the CDR3 is 13 residues. DNA for the CDR3: TGTGCCAGTAGTGTGGGCAGAAGCTATGGCTACACCTTC. Protein sequence: CASSVGRSYGYTF.

This clonotype has at least ten counts. The V call is TRBV27, the J call TRBJ2-3; 12 positions agree with TRBD2. Germline lookup yields CDR1 MNHEY and CDR2 SMNVEV (reference sequence). The CDR3 sequence is 19 residues long. The ends lost 0 bases at V and 2 bases at J; junction bases unmatched: 9. CDR3 bases: TGTGCCAGCAGTTTATCGCTACTACTAGCGGGAGGATCCACAGATACGCAGTATTTT. Translated: CASSLSLLLAGGSTDTQYF.

The chain has TRBV7-2 and TRBJ2-1; possibly TRBD2 for D (6 bases). Deletions cut 4 bases from V and 7 bases from J, with 26 bases between. CDR3 size: 18 residues. Germline V gives CDR1 SGHTA, CDR2 FQGNSA. CDR3 sequence reads: CASSSTLATGVLRNEQFF. DNA for the CDR3: TGTGCCAGCAGCTCCACCCTCGCGACGGGGGTTTTGAGGAATGAGCAGTTCTTC.

The chain links TRBV3-1 to TRBJ2-3, with 8 nucleotides matching TRBD2. V dropped 2 bases and J dropped 6; count of bases not matched to a gene: 16. Germline values: CDR1 LGHDT, CDR2 YNNKEL (reference sequence). CDR3 size: 18 residues. The CDR3 protein is CASSQSPGGTHLRDTQYF. CDR3 nucleotides: TGTGCCAGCAGCCAATCCCCGGGGGGGACACACCTGAGGGATACGCAGTATTTT.

The CDR3 nucleotides read TGTGCCAGCTCACCATTGTTAACAGGGAACACTGAAGCTTTCTTT. This encodes CASSPLLTGNTEAFF. The chain combines TRBV18 with TRBJ1-1, with D possibly TRBD1 on 5 matching bases. The germline V gene encodes CDR1 KGHSH and CDR2 LQKENI. Trimming took 2 bases from V and 1 from J, leaving 11 bases between them. The CDR3 runs 15 residues.

This clonotype has a count of ten or more. J is TRBJ2-2 and V is TRBV10-3; perhaps TRBD2 as D (5 bases). The CDR3 has 16 amino acids. Deletions cut 2 bases from V and 2 bases from J, with 12 bases between. The V gene's germline CDR1 is ENHRY and CDR2 SYGVKD. CDR3 bases: TGTGCCATCAGTGAGGGAGGCGGCCAAAACACCGGGGAGCTGTTTTTT. Translated: CAISEGGGQNTGELFF.

This clonotype was picked up many times. The rearrangement uses TRBV2 and TRBJ1-5; D gene uncertain. The CDR3 runs to 12 residues. The ends were cut back, 7 bases at V and 6 bases at J, with 10 bases in the middle. Per the germline V gene, CDR1 is SNHLY and CDR2 is FYNNEI. The CDR3 spells CASKVGSQPQHF. In DNA form, the CDR3 reads TGTGCCAGCAAAGTGGGCAGTCAGCCCCAGCATTTT.

On this clonotype: This may be a read error: a much more frequent sequence differs by one nucleotide. J is TRBJ2-7 and V is TRBV7-2; TRBD2 aligns across 8 bases. The V and J ends lost 8 bases and 9 bases, in that order; junction bases with no gene match: 12. This CDR3 spans 13 amino acids. Germline V lookup: CDR1 SGHTA, CDR2 FQGNSA. The CDR3 sequence is CASGAGNGRGQYF. For the CDR3, the DNA is TGTGCCAGCGGAGCGGGAAACGGGAGGGGGCAGTACTTC.

This clonotype was picked up one time. A much larger clone sits a single nucleotide away, making a read error possible. The rearrangement uses TRBV20-1 and TRBJ2-1, with unresolved D. The J call may not be correct, given that the DNA end is closer to TRBJ2-7. The CDR3 totals 16 residues. CDR1 is DFQATT and CDR2 is SNEGSKA in the germline V gene (reference sequence). Here the CDR3 reads CSARDPALTEYNEQYF. In nucleotides, the CDR3 is TGCAGTGCTAGAGATCCGGCTCTGACTGAGTACAATGAGCAGTACTTC.

This clonotype was seen a handful of times. This chain links TRBV12-3 or TRBV12-4 with TRBJ2-1; 10 bases fit TRBD2. The CDR3 length is 15 residues. V lost 6 bases and J lost 4; bases outside the gene matches: 6. This CDR3 reads CASRHSGRGYNEQFF. The CDR3 DNA sequence: TGTGCCAGCAGACACAGCGGGAGGGGGTACAATGAGCAGTTCTTC.

There are many counts of this clonotype. V usage is TRBV7-6 and J usage is TRBJ2-7, with D perhaps being TRBD1 or TRBD2 (7 bases each). The V end was cut by 1 base, the J end by 7 bases, with 20 bases between. Germline CDR1 reads SGHVS; CDR2 reads FNYEAQ. CDR3 size: 16 residues. The CDR3 sequence is CASSLGGGTAKAEQYF. DNA of the CDR3: TGTGCCAGCAGCTTAGGGGGGGGGACAGCTAAAGCGGAGCAGTACTTC.

This clonotype appeared many times. This sequence joins TRBV18 and TRBJ2-3, with 8 bases that match TRBD1. The trim removed 4 bases at V and 2 bases at J, leaving 5 bases unmatched. CDR1 and CDR2 (germline): KGHSH, LQKENI. The CDR3 runs 15 residues. The CDR3 DNA is TGTGCCAGCTCACGGGGACAGGACGACACAGATACGCAGTATTTT. Its translation: CASSRGQDDTDTQYF.

The genes are TRBV7-9 and TRBJ2-7; TRBD2 matches at 12 bases. CDR3 length equals 15 residues. With V trimmed by 5 bases and J by 2 bases, 4 bases remained unmatched. CDR1 and CDR2 (germline): SEHNR, FQNEAQ (reference sequence). The CDR3: CASSLPSGRAYEQYF. CDR3 in DNA: TGTGCCAGCAGCCTCCCTAGCGGGAGGGCCTACGAGCAGTACTTC.

In its sample, this clonotype was seen a few times. A junction boundary mismatches the germline segment, possibly from a read error. The chain employs TRBV11-3 and TRBJ2-2, with D unclear. From germline, CDR1 is SGHNT and CDR2 YENEEA. The CDR3 spans 16 residues. The CDR3 spells CASGLAAEPNTGELFF. For the CDR3, the DNA is TGTGCCAGCGGCTTGGCGGCGGAGCCGAACACCGGGGAGCTGTTTTTT.

Only a few counts were recorded for this clonotype. One junction end does not reproduce the germline sequence, and a read error may be involved. This sequence joins TRBV7-9 and TRBJ1-1; D might be TRBD1 (5 bases). Looked up from germline, CDR1 is SEHNR and CDR2 is FQNEAQ (reference sequence). The CDR3 covers 15 residues. The CDR3 region has the DNA TGTGCCAGCAGCTCCGGGGCCCAAATGAACACTGAAGCTTCCTTT. This translates into CASSSGAQMNTEASF.

This clonotype was observed many times. The chain is built from TRBV7-3 and TRBJ2-1; TRBD2 agrees at 12 bases. Germline values: CDR1 SGHTA, CDR2 FQGTGA. Trimming cost V 2 bases and J 8 bases; bases outside gene matches: 7. The CDR3 runs 16 residues. This CDR3 is CASSLSSSGGGYEQFF. The DNA of the CDR3 is TGTGCCAGCAGCTTATCATCTAGCGGGGGGGGGTATGAGCAGTTCTTC. The whole variable domain, remainder taken from reference TRBV7-3 and TRBJ2-1, is GAGVSQTPSNKVTEKGKYVELRCDPISGHTALYWYRQSLGQGPEFLIYFQGTGAADDSGLPNDRFFAVRPEGSVSTLKIQRTERGDSAVYLCASSLSSSGGGYEQFFGPGTRLTVL.

Points on this clonotype: A much larger clone differs by one base, so this may be a read error. The DNA for the CDR3 is TGTGCCAGCAGCTTATCGGCCGGGACAGTGGAGGACTACACCTTC. It is translated as CASSLSAGTVEDYTF. The chain combines TRBV7-8 with TRBJ1-2; 7 bases match TRBD1. The CDR3 covers 15 residues. Trimming cost V 2 bases and J 10 bases; bases outside gene matches: 13. CDR1 and CDR2 from the germline V gene are SGHVS and FQNEAQ.

This clonotype is a singleton in its sample. The CDR3 region is CASSDGDSSYNEQFF. CDR3 in DNA: TGTGCCAGCAGTGACGGGGACAGCTCCTACAATGAGCAGTTCTTC. The gene calls are TRBV6-4 and TRBJ2-1; TRBD1 matches 7 bases. CDR1 is MRHNA and CDR2 is SNTAGT in the germline V gene. Trimming cost V 2 bases and J 0 bases; bases outside gene matches: 1. The CDR3 loop spans 15 amino acids.

This clonotype was observed many times. V and J are TRBV27 and TRBJ2-3, with 11 bases that match TRBD2. CDR3 length: 15 residues. Trimming took 6 bases from V and 4 from J; bases not matched to a gene: 6. The germline CDR1 and CDR2 sequences are MNHEY and SMNVEV (reference sequence). CDR3 in amino acids: CASRVAGGPADTQYF. In DNA, the CDR3 is TGTGCCAGCAGGGTAGCGGGAGGGCCGGCAGATACGCAGTATTTT.

The chain uses TRBV5-1 and TRBJ2-5, with D perhaps matching TRBD2 (5 bases). The V and J ends lost 0 bases and 5 bases respectively, with 11 bases between them. CDR3 size: 14 residues. Looked up from germline, CDR1 is SGHRS and CDR2 is YFSETQ. CDR3 bases: TGCGCCAGCAGCTTGGGCGGGTTACGGGAGACCCAGTACTTC. It yields the protein CASSLGGLRETQYF.

This clonotype was seen at least ten times. The chain links TRBV27 to TRBJ2-7; perhaps TRBD2 as D (6 bases). Trimming cost V 3 bases and J 1 base, with 10 bases left between them. The CDR3 is 14 residues long. Looked up from germline, CDR1 is MNHEY and CDR2 is SMNVEV (reference sequence). The CDR3 sequence is CASSFTRGSYEQYF. In DNA form, the CDR3 reads TGTGCCAGCAGTTTCACCCGGGGGTCCTACGAGCAGTACTTC.

In its sample, this clonotype was seen a few times. The rearrangement uses TRBV4-1 and TRBJ2-2; 15 positions match TRBD2. Trimming took 3 bases from V and 5 from J; bases not matched to a gene: 10. The CDR3 is 19 residues long. Germline V lookup: CDR1 MGHRA, CDR2 YSYEKL. CDR3 in amino acids: CASSQLPGLAGGYTGELFF. As DNA, the CDR3 is TGCGCCAGCAGCCAGCTCCCGGGACTAGCGGGAGGTTATACCGGGGAGCTGTTTTTT.

The table lists this clonotype with a few counts. The chain recombines TRBV5-4 with TRBJ2-7, with D perhaps TRBD1 (6 bases). Germline assignment: CDR1 SGHNT and CDR2 YYREEE (reference sequence). There are 14 residues in the CDR3. Trimming removed 5 bases at V and 0 bases at J, with 12 bases between. The CDR3 sequence is CASRAADSSYEQYF. Written as DNA, the CDR3 is TGTGCCAGCAGGGCCGCGGACAGCTCCTACGAGCAGTACTTC.